One sample yielded the 8 T cell receptor beta chains listed below, sequenced in a study of shared clonotypes between healthy human individuals. Clones were read by immunoSEQ multiplex PCR, and TCRdb kept only the in-frame ones, dropping some. The data show over a million clones, with approximately 68% seen just once and approximately 1.5% held by the top ten. Source material: memory CD4+ T cells sorted from blood. Subset indicated: CD45RA-negative fraction. These receptors all stem from a man aged 18 to 35 in good health.

The table lists this clone with many counts. This chain connects TRBV13 to TRBJ2-3; D is unclear. The V end lost 3 bases, the J end lost 1 base, and 11 bases lay between the germline ends. The CDR3 runs 15 residues. Germline V gives CDR1 PRHDT, CDR2 FYEKMQ (reference sequence). The CDR3 loop reads CASSLNSRGTDTQYF. In DNA form, the CDR3 reads TGTGCCAGCAGCTTGAATAGCCGCGGCACAGATACGCAGTATTTT.

This clone was observed a handful of times. CDR3 DNA: TGTGCCAGCCGACCGTCCGGCGTCTACGAGCAGTACTTC. Amino acid sequence: CASRPSGVYEQYF. The chain links TRBV11-2 to TRBJ2-7; D unresolved. The V end lost 8 bases, the J end lost 3 bases, and 14 bases lay between the germline ends. The V gene's germline CDR1 is SGHAT and CDR2 FQNNGV. The CDR3 is 13 residues long.

This chain links TRBV9 with TRBJ2-2; 9 bases map to TRBD2. The CDR3 contains 19 residues. Germline V CDR1 and CDR2: SGDLS, YYNGEE. With V trimmed by 0 bases and J by 0 bases, 9 bases remained unmatched. The CDR3 nucleotides are TGTGCCAGCAGCGTAGGTGGTAGCGGGAGCCGGACGAACACCGGGGAGCTGTTTTTT. Amino acids: CASSVGGSGSRTNTGELFF.

With respect to this clone: With only one base between it and a far larger clone, this is likely a read error. Other nucleotide sequences in the sample specify the same CDR3. CDR3 region: CASSFTDTQYF. In DNA form, the CDR3 reads TGTGCCAGCAGCTTCACAGATACGCAGTATTTT. V usage is TRBV5-5 and J usage is TRBJ2-3; D is unresolved. Germline CDR1 SGHKS, CDR2 YYEKEE (reference sequence). The CDR3 sequence is 11 residues long. V gave up 2 bases and J gave up 2 bases, with 0 bases separating them.

The V call is TRBV7-9, the J call TRBJ2-7, with TRBD2 matching over 10 bases. CDR3 length equals 15 residues. Unmatched junction bases numbered 4, after V lost 5 bases and J lost 0 bases. CDR1 SEHNR and CDR2 FQNEAQ come from the germline V gene (reference sequence). The CDR3 spells CASSLTSGNSYEQYF. The CDR3 DNA follows: TGTGCCAGCAGCCTAACTAGCGGGAACTCCTACGAGCAGTACTTC.

This chain links TRBV4-3 with TRBJ1-4; TRBD1 is a possible D gene (5 bases). With 0 bases removed from V and 2 bases from J, the gap between germline ends came to 10 bases. Germline CDR1 reads LGHNA; CDR2 reads YSLEER. There are 16 residues in the CDR3. Here the CDR3 DNA reads TGCGCCAGCAGCCAAGAATACGGGGCGACTAATGAAAAACTGTTTTTT. This sequence encodes CASSQEYGATNEKLFF.

The chain links TRBV27 to TRBJ2-7, with 7 bases fitting TRBD2. Germline CDR1 and CDR2: MNHEY and SMNVEV (reference sequence). The V and J ends lost 3 bases and 1 base, in that order; junction bases with no gene match: 9. The CDR3 length is 16 residues. The CDR3 protein is CASSFENSGYSYEQYF. Here the CDR3 DNA reads TGTGCCAGCAGTTTCGAAAATAGCGGGTATTCCTACGAGCAGTACTTC.

This chain uses TRBV21-1 with TRBJ1-5; TRBD1 is the table's D call, not checked against the DNA. TRBV21-1 is a recognized pseudogene. This CDR3 spans 14 amino acids. The CDR3 region is CASSRTGDGQPQHF. The CDR3 region has the DNA TGTGCCAGCAGCAGAACAGGGGATGGTCAGCCCCAGCATTTT.